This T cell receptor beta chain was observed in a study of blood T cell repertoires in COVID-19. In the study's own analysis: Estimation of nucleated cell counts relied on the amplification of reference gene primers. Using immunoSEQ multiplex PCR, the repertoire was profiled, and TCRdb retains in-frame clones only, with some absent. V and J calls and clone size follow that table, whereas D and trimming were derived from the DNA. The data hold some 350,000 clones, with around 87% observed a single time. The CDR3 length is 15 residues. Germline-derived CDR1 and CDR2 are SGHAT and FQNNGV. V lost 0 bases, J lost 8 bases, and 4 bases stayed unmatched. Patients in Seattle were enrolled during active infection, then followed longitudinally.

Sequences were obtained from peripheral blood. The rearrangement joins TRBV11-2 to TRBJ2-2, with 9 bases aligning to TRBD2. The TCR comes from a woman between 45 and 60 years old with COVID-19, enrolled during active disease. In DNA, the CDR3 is TGTGCCAGCAGCTTAGAGGCTAGCGGGACAGGGGAGCTGTTTTTT. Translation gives CASSLEASGTGELFF. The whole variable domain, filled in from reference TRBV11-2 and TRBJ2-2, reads EAGVAQSPRYKIIEKRQSVAFWCNPISGHATLYWYQQILGQGPKLLIQFQNNGVVDDSQLPKDRFSAERLKGVDSTLKIQPAKLEDSAVYLCASSLEASGTGELFFGEGSRLTVL.